Following are 30 T cell receptor beta chains from one sample sequenced in a study of T cell responses to AZD1222 COVID-19 vaccine (dated by TCRdb to about 2021). Library creation used the immunoSEQ multiplex PCR assay. TCRdb holds this immuneACCESS table with in-frame rearrangements only. Some clones are missing; in checked studies, unresolved V genes explain under half, and the rest has no known cause. The sample yields around 150,000 clones; approximately 92% were counted once. The ten largest clonotypes hold more than 3% of the sample. In light of the paper, this sample's time point label describes: about 28 days (+/-7) after the second vaccine dose. The specimen comprised peripheral blood, sampled 28 days after the second AZD1222 dose. These receptor sequences come from an adult who received the AZD1222 COVID-19 vaccine.

J is TRBJ1-1 and V is TRBV18; tentatively, D is TRBD1 (6 bases). CDR1 is KGHSH and CDR2 is LQKENI in the germline V gene. This CDR3 comprises 14 residues. Trimming cost V 6 bases and J 3 bases, with 14 bases left between them. The CDR3 region is CASSLLQGDTEAFF. The CDR3 DNA follows: TGTGCCAGCTCGCTTCTACAGGGCGACACTGAAGCTTTCTTT.

The chain links TRBV12-2 to TRBJ2-7; no check of the table's D call, TRBD1, against the DNA was made. TRBV12-2 is tagged as a pseudogene. The length of the CDR3 is 15 residues. DNA of the CDR3: TGTGCAAGTCGCTCGGGACAGGGCCTTTCCTACGAGCAGTACTTC. As protein: CASRSGQGLSYEQYF.

The chain is built from TRBV6-1 and TRBJ2-7; D ambiguous. Germline lookup yields CDR1 MNHNS and CDR2 SASEGT. Trimming stripped 0 bases from V and 4 bases from J, with 4 bases between. The CDR3 covers 12 residues. DNA for the CDR3: TGTGCCAGCAGTGAAGCAGGGTACGAGCAGTACTTC. This sequence encodes CASSEAGYEQYF.

The J gene is TRBJ1-4, the V gene TRBV28; a possible D gene is TRBD1 (5 bases). This CDR3 contains 20 residues. Germline CDR1 is MDHEN and CDR2 is SYDVKM. With 2 bases removed from V and 0 bases from J, the gap between germline ends came to 22 bases. The CDR3 DNA follows: TGTGCCAGCAGTTTAGGTCCCCTCGGGGGAGGACCCGCAACTAATGAAAAACTGTTTTTT. Protein product: CASSLGPLGGGPATNEKLFF.

The gene calls are TRBV24-1 and TRBJ1-5; unclear D gene. The CDR3 loop spans 13 amino acids. Trimming shortened V by 7 bases and J by 7 bases, and 13 bases separated the two germline ends. Germline V gene data show CDR1 as KGHDR and CDR2 as SFDVKD. The CDR3 coding sequence is TGTGCCACCAGCAAGAAAAGCGGGCAGCCCCAGCATTTT. Its translation: CATSKKSGQPQHF.

The V and J genes are TRBV24-1 and TRBJ2-2; 10 nucleotides agree with TRBD1. Germline V gene data show CDR1 as KGHDR and CDR2 as SFDVKD. The CDR3 extends over 15 amino acids. V dropped 9 bases and J dropped 6; count of bases not matched to a gene: 9. The CDR3 sequence is CATAPGTGEAGELFF. For the CDR3, the DNA is TGTGCCACCGCCCCCGGGACAGGGGAGGCCGGGGAGCTGTTTTTT.

The rearrangement uses TRBV5-3 and TRBJ2-7; TRBD1 matches 10 bases. TRBV5-3 qualifies as an ORF whose function is uncertain. CDR3 length: 16 residues. V lost 4 bases to trimming and J lost 3 bases; unmatched junction nucleotides: 10. The CDR3 DNA follows: TGTGCCAGAAGCAGAGTCGGGACAGGGGTCAGCTACGAGCAGTACTTC. Translated: CARSRVGTGVSYEQYF.

This clone was recorded only once. The V call is TRBV30, the J call TRBJ1-2; D remains unclear. The length of the CDR3 is 10 residues. Per germline, CDR1 GTSNPN and CDR2 SVGIG (reference sequence). In DNA, the CDR3 is TGTGCTGGTGATGGCTATGGCTACACCTTC. Translated: CAGDGYGYTF. Looking up the rest from reference TRBV30 and TRBJ1-2 gives the full variable domain: SQTIHQWPATLVQPVGSPLSLECTVEGTSNPNLYWYRQAAGRGLQLLFYSVGIGQISSEVPQNLSASRPQDRQFILSSKKLLLSDSGFYLCAGDGYGYTFGSGTRLTVV.

The chain combines TRBV2 with TRBJ1-5; TRBD1 agrees at 7 bases. The CDR3 loop spans 14 amino acids. The trim removed 5 bases at V and 5 bases at J, leaving 6 bases unmatched. The germline V gene encodes CDR1 SNHLY and CDR2 FYNNEI. CDR3 protein: CASSIAGGDQPQHF. The CDR3 DNA sequence: TGTGCCAGCAGTATTGCAGGGGGTGATCAGCCCCAGCATTTT. The full variable domain, completed using reference TRBV2 and TRBJ1-5, is EPEVTQTPSHQVTQMGQEVILRCVPISNHLYFYWYRQILGQKVEFLVSFYNNEISEKSEIFDDQFSVERPDGSNFTLKIRSTKLEDSAMYFCASSIAGGDQPQHFGDGTRLSIL.

The chain employs TRBV19 and TRBJ1-1; tentatively, D is TRBD1 (5 bases). The CDR3 has 15 residues. The V and J ends lost 1 base and 4 bases respectively, with 13 bases between them. CDR1 is LNHDA and CDR2 is SQIVND in the germline V gene (reference sequence). The CDR3 DNA reads as TGTGCCAGTAGTATAGGCCCGTCAAGGGGCACTGAAGCTTTCTTT. Its translation is CASSIGPSRGTEAFF.

This rearrangement joins TRBV19 to TRBJ1-1; the match to TRBD1 covers 7 bases. The germline V gene encodes CDR1 LNHDA and CDR2 SQIVND (reference sequence). This CDR3 is built from 13 residues. J lost 5 bases, V lost 5 bases, and 5 bases had no gene match. In nucleotides, the CDR3 is TGTGCCAGTAGTGCCAGGGGGTATACTGAAGCTTTCTTT. Encoded protein: CASSARGYTEAFF.

The chain employs TRBV7-8 and TRBJ1-2; 9 nucleotides agree with TRBD1. CDR3 length: 16 amino acids. The J segment lost 4 bases and the V segment lost 3 bases, leaving 9 bases of the junction unmatched. Germline V CDR1 and CDR2: SGHVS, FQNEAQ. The CDR3 loop is CASSFRPDRGFYGYTF. The CDR3 DNA follows: TGTGCCAGCAGCTTCAGACCCGACAGGGGGTTCTATGGCTACACCTTC.

The genes are TRBV6-5 and TRBJ1-4; D remains ambiguous. CDR3 length equals 14 residues. The germline V gene has CDR1 MNHEY and CDR2 SVGAGI. Between the trimmed V and J ends, which lost 0 bases and 6 bases, there was a span of 8 bases. The CDR3 DNA reads TGTGCCAGCAGTTACTCGTACCGGCATGAAAAACTGTTTTTT. This gives the protein CASSYSYRHEKLFF.

The rearrangement joins TRBV15 to TRBJ1-6, with D unresolved. CDR1 and CDR2 from the germline V gene are LNHNV and YYDKDF (reference sequence). The CDR3 runs to 14 residues. The V gene lost 0 bases and the J gene lost 6 bases, with 6 bases spanning the gap. This chain's CDR3 is CATSRDGANSPLHF. DNA of the CDR3: TGTGCCACCAGCAGAGATGGTGCTAATTCACCCCTCCACTTT.

The chain couples TRBV4-1 to TRBJ1-2; no reliable D call. Germline CDR1 MGHRA, CDR2 YSYEKL. V lost 0 bases to trimming and J lost 4 bases, with 15 bases between them. The CDR3 contains 16 residues. The CDR3, as DNA: TGCGCCAGCAGCCAAGATATCCAGCCTAGGGCCTATGGCTACACCTTC. Its translation: CASSQDIQPRAYGYTF.

CDR3 bases: TGTGCCAGCAGTTTATACTTGCTTGAACAAAACAATGAGCAGTTCTTC. Translating gives CASSLYLLEQNNEQFF. This chain uses TRBV27 with TRBJ2-1; D call uncertain. This CDR3 contains 16 residues. CDR1 MNHEY and CDR2 SMNVEV come from the germline V gene (reference sequence). V lost 1 base and J 5 bases, leaving 15 bases between the germline ends.

The chain recombines TRBV9 with TRBJ2-1; no firm D call. CDR1 and CDR2 (germline): SGDLS, YYNGEE. The V gene lost 0 bases and the J gene lost 8 bases, with 18 bases spanning the gap. CDR3 size: 16 residues. The CDR3 spells CASSVARDSKMDEQFF. CDR3 sequence (DNA): TGTGCCAGCAGCGTAGCTCGAGACTCAAAGATGGATGAGCAGTTCTTC.

In the case of this clone: A junction boundary mismatches the germline segment, possibly from a read error. The J gene is TRBJ1-6, the V gene TRBV27, with a weak D call TRBD1 (5 bases). The CDR3 covers 15 residues. Germline V gene lookup returns CDR1 MNHEY and CDR2 SMNVEV (reference sequence). The CDR3 coding sequence is TGTGCCAGTAGTTCCCAGGGAACAGTTAATTCACCCCTCCACTTT. Encoded protein: CASSSQGTVNSPLHF.

V usage is TRBV6-5 and J usage is TRBJ2-3; TRBD2 aligns across 9 bases. The length of the CDR3 is 14 residues. V was clipped by 6 bases and J by 1 base; unmatched bases: 2. CDR1 is MNHEY and CDR2 is SVGAGI in the germline V gene. CDR3 residues: CASRRTSGTDTQYF. The CDR3 DNA reads as TGTGCCAGCAGACGGACTAGCGGCACAGATACGCAGTATTTT.

V and J are TRBV2 and TRBJ1-2; D unresolved. Germline CDR1 SNHLY, CDR2 FYNNEI. Trimming stripped 2 bases from V and 9 bases from J, with 10 bases between. The CDR3 has 12 amino acids. This chain's CDR3 is CASSESSLSYTF. For the CDR3, the DNA is TGTGCCAGCAGTGAATCTTCTCTGAGCTACACCTTC.

The genes are TRBV7-8 and TRBJ2-7, with D possibly matching TRBD2 (6 bases). Germline CDR1 reads SGHVS; CDR2 reads FQNEAQ. This CDR3 comprises 15 residues. Trimming pared 4 bases from V and 2 bases from J, leaving 15 bases between. The CDR3 protein is CASSSSEEGTYEQYF. The CDR3 DNA follows: TGTGCCAGCAGCTCCAGCGAGGAGGGAACCTACGAGCAGTACTTC.

The V and J genes are TRBV7-9 and TRBJ1-1; no reliable D call. The CDR3 covers 13 residues. The germline V gene encodes CDR1 SEHNR and CDR2 FQNEAQ (reference sequence). V shed 5 bases and J shed 11 bases, with 18 bases lying between them. For the CDR3, the DNA is TGTGCCAGCAGCCCCCCCAAAGAATACGGTGCTTTCTTT. This encodes CASSPPKEYGAFF.

The chain recombines TRBV29-1 with TRBJ1-1; weak D call: TRBD1 (6 bases). Trimming shortened V by 2 bases and J by 5 bases, and 15 bases separated the two germline ends. The CDR3 consists of 14 residues. Germline CDR1 is SQVTM and CDR2 is ANQGSEA. CDR3 nucleotides: TGCAGCGTTGAATCAATTCCAGGGGAGACTGAAGCTTTCTTT. Translated: CSVESIPGETEAFF.

The chain carries TRBV19 and TRBJ2-7, with 10 bases aligning to TRBD1. With V trimmed by 4 bases and J by 4 bases, 4 bases remained unmatched. From germline, CDR1 is LNHDA and CDR2 SQIVND (reference sequence). This CDR3 comprises 14 residues. The CDR3 region is CASSKPGQGYEQYF. The CDR3 nucleotides read TGTGCCAGTAGTAAACCGGGACAGGGGTACGAGCAGTACTTC.

V and J are TRBV27 and TRBJ2-7; tentatively, D is TRBD1 (5 bases). The germline V and J ends were trimmed by 0 bases and 2 bases, with 8 bases remaining between them. CDR1 and CDR2 (germline): MNHEY, SMNVEV (reference sequence). The CDR3 spans 14 residues. CDR3 sequence reads: CASSLSQGAYEQYF. CDR3 sequence (DNA): TGTGCCAGCAGTTTATCCCAGGGCGCCTACGAGCAGTACTTC.

CDR3 DNA sequence: TGTGCCAGCTCACCAGTCGGGACAGGGAGTTTCGAGCAGTACTTC. It translates to CASSPVGTGSFEQYF. The genes are TRBV18 and TRBJ2-7, with 9 bases aligning to TRBD1. V was pared by 2 bases and J by 6 bases, with 8 bases of the junction left unmatched. This CDR3 region has 15 residues. CDR1 and CDR2 from the germline V gene are KGHSH and LQKENI.

V is TRBV11-2 and J is TRBJ2-3; maybe TRBD2 (8 bases). Trimming cost V 3 bases and J 5 bases, with 27 bases left between them. The CDR3 extends over 19 amino acids. Per germline, CDR1 SGHAT and CDR2 FQNNGV. The CDR3 DNA sequence: TGTGCCAGCAGCTTCACGGGAGGGGACAGCGGGACTTTTATAGATACGCAGTATTTT. Its protein is CASSFTGGDSGTFIDTQYF.

The chain combines TRBV5-6 with TRBJ2-7; tentatively, D is TRBD2 (6 bases). The CDR3 is made up of 18 amino acids. Trimming pared 0 bases from V and 6 bases from J, leaving 25 bases between. The germline CDR1 and CDR2 sequences are SGHDT and YYEEEE. The CDR3 DNA follows: TGTGCCAGCAGCTTGGCCATTCCCCGGGTGACTAGGCTTTTCGAGCAGTACTTC. As protein: CASSLAIPRVTRLFEQYF.

V and J are TRBV19 and TRBJ2-2; 11 nucleotides match TRBD2. The germline gives CDR1 LNHDA, CDR2 SQIVND (reference sequence). The ends lost 6 bases at V and 4 bases at J; junction bases unmatched: 7. CDR3 size: 16 residues. The CDR3 coding sequence is TGTGCCAGTAGGACTAGCGGGATATGGGGCACCGGGGAGCTGTTTTTT. It is translated as CASRTSGIWGTGELFF.

This clone has just one count. V usage is TRBV18 and J usage is TRBJ1-2; D is unclear. This CDR3 contains 12 residues. Germline V gene sequence: CDR1 KGHSH, CDR2 LQKENI. Trimming removed 3 bases at V and 7 bases at J, with 9 bases between. This CDR3 is CASSPRKSGYTF. The CDR3 DNA is TGTGCCAGCTCACCCCGGAAGTCTGGCTACACCTTC.